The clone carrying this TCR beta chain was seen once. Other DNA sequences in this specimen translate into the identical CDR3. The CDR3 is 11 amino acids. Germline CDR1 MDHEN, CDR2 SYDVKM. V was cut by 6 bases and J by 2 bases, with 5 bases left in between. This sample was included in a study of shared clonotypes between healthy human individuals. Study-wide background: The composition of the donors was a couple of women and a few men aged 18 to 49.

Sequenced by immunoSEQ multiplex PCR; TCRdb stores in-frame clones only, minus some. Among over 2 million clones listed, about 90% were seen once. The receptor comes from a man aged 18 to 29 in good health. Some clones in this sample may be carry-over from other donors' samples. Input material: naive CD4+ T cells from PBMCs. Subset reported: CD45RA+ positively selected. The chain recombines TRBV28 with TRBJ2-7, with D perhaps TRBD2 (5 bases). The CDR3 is CASSGAYEQYF. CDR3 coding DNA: TGTGCCAGCAGCGGGGCCTACGAGCAGTACTTC.